This T cell receptor (beta chain) was identified in a study of T-cell reconstitution after alpha-beta-depleted transplantation in children. With 0 bases removed from V and 5 bases from J, the gap between germline ends came to 14 bases. Germline V lookup: CDR1 DFQATT, CDR2 SNEGSKA (reference sequence). The CDR3 has 15 residues. Researchers prepared the TCRbeta library using unique molecular identifiers, the study reports. TCRdb called the PCR reads again in MiXCR, with one record for every CDR3 protein. The data contain roughly 590,000 distinct CDR3 sequences, 15% to 20% of them seen just once; the ten biggest clones take up 1.1%. In this sample, this clonotype turned up many times.

V usage is TRBV20-1 and J usage is TRBJ2-1; a possible D gene is TRBD2 (7 bases). The sample consisted of PBMCs from the stem cell graft donor, taken from the stem cell graft. The receptor was isolated from a human donor who donated a stem cell graft to a child with acute myeloid leukemia. This CDR3 reads CSARDAGGPDNEQFF. In nucleotides, the CDR3 is TGCAGTGCTAGAGATGCCGGGGGGCCTGACAATGAGCAGTTCTTC.